These 5 T cell receptor beta chains were sequenced from one sample in a study of identical twins. One entry per CDR3 protein results from TCRdb running MiXCR on the 5' RACE reads. This table has 1.5 million to 2 million distinct CDR3 sequences, about 31% appearing once. Sample: cord blood. These receptors all come from a newborn girl in good health.

The chain links TRBV28 to TRBJ2-1; TRBD1 might be the D (5 bases). V lost 3 bases and J 13 bases, leaving 16 bases between the germline ends. Per germline, CDR1 MDHEN and CDR2 SYDVKM. The CDR3 has 13 residues. CDR3: CASSLTPGYRQFF. The DNA for the CDR3 is TGTGCCAGCAGTTTGACCCCAGGGTACAGACAGTTCTTC.

This chain links TRBV7-8 with TRBJ2-1, with 9 nucleotides matching TRBD2. The CDR3 is 16 amino acids. Germline V gene sequence: CDR1 SGHVS, CDR2 FQNEAQ. With 0 bases clipped from V and 5 bases from J, the junction kept 5 bases outside the gene matches. Here the CDR3 DNA reads TGTGCCAGCAGCTTAGCGCGACTAGCGGCCCACAATGAGCAGTTCTTC. As protein: CASSLARLAAHNEQFF.

The sample holds a few counts of this clonotype. This chain joins TRBV7-2 and TRBJ1-1; D not resolved. This CDR3 is 17 amino acids long. V dropped 2 bases and J dropped 1 base, with 17 bases sitting between them. The germline gives CDR1 SGHTA, CDR2 FQGNSA. The chain's CDR3 is CASSLWSWEVGNTEAFF. DNA for the CDR3: TGTGCCAGCAGCTTATGGTCTTGGGAGGTGGGGAACACTGAAGCTTTCTTT.

The chain uses TRBV5-1 and TRBJ2-4; D is possibly TRBD1 (5 bases). The better agreement between TRBJ2-7 and the DNA end casts doubt on the J call. Germline assignment: CDR1 SGHRS and CDR2 YFSETQ. The CDR3 spans 16 residues. The CDR3 bases are TGCGCCAGCAGCTTGTCCCACCGGCAGGGCGACTACGAGCAGTACTTC. It is translated as CASSLSHRQGDYEQYF.

Remarks on this clonotype: A read error may be the cause here, since a much bigger clone is one base away. This chain uses TRBV3-1 with TRBJ2-7; no clear D gene. CDR1 LGHDT and CDR2 YNNKEL come from the germline V gene (reference sequence). The CDR3 runs to 15 residues. V gave up 6 bases and J gave up 6 bases, with 21 bases separating them. CDR3: CASRKGNGMLGEQYF. In DNA, the CDR3 is TGTGCCAGCAGGAAAGGAAATGGCATGCTGGGCGAGCAGTACTTC.